This T cell receptor beta chain was retrieved from a study of T cells in Graves' hyperthyroidism and ophthalmopathy. Study-wide results and limits: Model-based prediction identified ophthalmopathy a median 6.5 months prior to its onset. Blood also contained most expanded thyroid clonotypes above 0.001.

Germline V gene lookup returns CDR1 ENHRY and CDR2 SYGVKD. J was trimmed by 0 bases and V by 2 bases; bases with no gene match: 13. The CDR3 extends over 19 amino acids. The table lists this clonotype with many counts. Its antigen is currently unknown. The source material, RNA transcripts, was used to amplify TCR beta CDR3 regions. During a first-round RT-PCR of the TCR CDR3, the HTBI primer set was used. TCRdb analysed the multiplex PCR reads with MiXCR anew, one entry per CDR3 protein. The sample includes roughly 720,000 distinct CDR3 sequences, roughly a sixth of them seen just once. Hyperthyroidism patients were newly diagnosed, had disease duration under 2 months, and were aged 18 to 65 years. Exclusion criteria comprised uncontrolled infection, other autoimmune disease, pregnancy or lactation.

This sequence was found in a man in his fifties with Graves' hyperthyroidism. What was sequenced was blood. V and J are TRBV10-3 and TRBJ2-1; 7 nucleotides match TRBD2. Here the CDR3 DNA reads TGTGCCATCAGTGAGCATCTATCCGTCGGGGGGAGCTCCTACAATGAGCAGTTCTTC. It encodes CAISEHLSVGGSSYNEQFF.